This paragraph reports one T cell receptor (beta chain). Its antigen is still unknown. The read comes to an end 3 residues before the CDR3 does, leaving the germline J gene to fill in the end. Using the immunoSEQ assay, multiplex PCR amplified TCR beta CDR3 regions from an average of approximately 1,100 ng of genomic DNA per sample. To correct primer bias, the assay used a complete synthetic TCR repertoire to set an amplification baseline. The amplicons were sequenced on the Illumina platform. The source study handled its data this way. Error correction of the sequences involved clustering with frequency ratios plus a modified nearest-neighbor algorithm, after which the sequences were analyzed in the immunoSEQ Analyzer using IMGT gene definitions. At each rarefaction depth, TCR richness and evenness were averaged over 20 rarefaction repeats, and samples with fewer sequences than the depth were excluded. V, D and J gene relative abundances were compared between groups with Wilcoxon rank sum tests, applying FDR correction. Blinded duplicates gave an intraclass correlation of approximately 96% for TCR richness and an average of 76.4% across under 75 gene segments. As stored in TCRdb, this immuneACCESS dataset retains in-frame rearrangements with V and J assigned. A fraction of the clones does not appear; measured against another copy, unresolved V genes explain less than half of the discrepancy, and the remainder lacks a known reason. V and J calls and clone size are as listed in that table; D and trimming were resolved from the DNA. The table of this sample itemizes around 31,000 clones. In total, the top ten clones hold about 16% of the sample.

These data are taken from a study of T cells in women clearing cervical HPV infection (dated by TCRdb to 2016 to 2018). For context, the study as a whole: Cases were roughly 24 women with histologically confirmed HPV16-related CIN3 or worse, including a couple of invasive cancers. This exploratory proof-of-principle case-control study, nested within the Guanacaste HPV Natural History Study in Costa Rica, compared TCR repertoires among women with different cervical HPV16 outcomes. A median age of nearly 35 years was observed in cases versus over 37 in controls, and no significant differences in baseline characteristics were found. Cases and controls were matched on year of sample collection and on age within five years. Controls were some 26 women whose single incident HPV16 infection cleared within 12 months without precancer or cancer developing. Case blood was taken at the visit when the lesion was first identified, whereas control blood was taken when infection was no longer detected. Five blinded duplicates per group were added as quality controls, giving around 60 samples: 50 or so participants and roughly ten replicates. In the parent cohort, around 10,000 women aged 18 or older were enrolled in Guanacaste, Costa Rica, during about 1992 to 1994 and then followed for seven years. Among cases, blood sampling occurred a median of about 150 days after lesion detection, with an interquartile range of about 85 to 210 days. Because only a few women had HLA typing data, the possibility that HLA type acted as a confounder could not be ruled out.

The CDR3 sequence holds 15 residues, the cysteine and phenylalanine included. The CDR3 was read in part: 36 bases, with the frame set at base 1. Here V drops 5 bases and J drops 2 bases, and the junction holds 6 bases not matched to any gene. CDR1 and CDR2, per the germline V gene (reference sequence), are LNHDA and SQIVND. Every participant had a single incident cervical HPV16 infection, and prevalent HPV16 infections were excluded. Cervical HPV DNA was detected by MY09/MY11 PCR and genotyped by dot-blot hybridization. Fifteen mL of heparinized blood were centrifuged, and the buffy coat was split into aliquots, frozen at -30 degrees C, and then kept at -80 degrees C. QIAGEN kits were used to extract genomic DNA from the buffy coat specimens. Results the study describes overall, beyond this receptor: Because T-cell numbers per sample were unknown, differences in richness could reflect varying T-cell content rather than repertoire biology. The cross-sectional design could not show whether the associations came before the infection or were a result of it, and neither effector/memory subsets nor HPV-specific T cells were isolated. Random forest classifiers that combined richness and V gene abundances separated cases from controls with an estimated AUC of less than 0.85. CIN3+ cases had significantly higher TCR repertoire richness than controls across sequencing depths, but evenness did not differ between the groups. TRBV6-7 relative abundance was lower in cases than in controls (around 0.11% versus 0.16%; Bonferroni P = 0.0008).

This chain joins TRBV19 to TRBJ1-2; TRBD1 lines up with 9 middle nucleotides. The sample comprised blood buffy coat. The source is a woman aged 18 to 75 with a cervical HPV16 infection that either progressed to CIN3+ or cleared (not recorded which). The CDR3 DNA, read in part, is TGTGCCAGTAGTTTACGACAGGGGGTAAACTATGGC. The encoded protein is CASSLRQGVNYG. In full, the CDR3 reads CASSLRQGVNYGYTF. Extended through the reference TRBV19 and TRBJ1-2 proteins, this CDR3 yields the full variable domain: DGGITQSPKYLFRKEGQNVTLSCEQNLNHDAMYWYRQDPGQGLRLIYYSQIVNDFQKGDIAEGYSVSREKKESFPLTVTSAQKNPTAFYLCASSLRQGVNYGYTFGSGTRLTVV.